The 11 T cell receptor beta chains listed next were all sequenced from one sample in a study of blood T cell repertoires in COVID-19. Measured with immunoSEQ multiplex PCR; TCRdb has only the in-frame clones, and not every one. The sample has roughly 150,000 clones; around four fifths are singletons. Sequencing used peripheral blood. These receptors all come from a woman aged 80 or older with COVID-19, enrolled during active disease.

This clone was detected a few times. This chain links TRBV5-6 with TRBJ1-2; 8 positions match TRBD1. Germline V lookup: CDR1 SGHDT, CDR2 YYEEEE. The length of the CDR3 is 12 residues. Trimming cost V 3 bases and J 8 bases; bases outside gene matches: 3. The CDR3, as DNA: TGTGCCAGCAGCTGGGGGACAGGCGGCTACACCTTC. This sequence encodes CASSWGTGGYTF.

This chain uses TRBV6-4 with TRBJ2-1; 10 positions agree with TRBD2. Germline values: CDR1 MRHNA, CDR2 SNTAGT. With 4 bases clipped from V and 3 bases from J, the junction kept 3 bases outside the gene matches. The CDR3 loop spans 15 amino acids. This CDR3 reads CASSASGRDYNEQFF. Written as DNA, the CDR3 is TGTGCCAGCAGTGCAAGCGGGAGGGACTACAATGAGCAGTTCTTC.

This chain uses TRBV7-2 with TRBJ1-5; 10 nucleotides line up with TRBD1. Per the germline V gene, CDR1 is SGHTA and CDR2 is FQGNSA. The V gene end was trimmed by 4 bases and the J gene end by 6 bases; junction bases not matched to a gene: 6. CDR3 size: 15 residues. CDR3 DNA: TGTGCCAGCAGCTCCGGGACAGGGGCTGTTCAGCCCCAGCATTTT. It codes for CASSSGTGAVQPQHF.

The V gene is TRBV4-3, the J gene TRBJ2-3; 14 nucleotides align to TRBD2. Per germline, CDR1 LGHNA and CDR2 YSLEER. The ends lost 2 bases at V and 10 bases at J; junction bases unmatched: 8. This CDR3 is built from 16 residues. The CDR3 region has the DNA TGCGCCAGCAGCCAAATGTTCAGGACTAGCGGGGGGTCGCAGTATTTT. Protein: CASSQMFRTSGGSQYF.

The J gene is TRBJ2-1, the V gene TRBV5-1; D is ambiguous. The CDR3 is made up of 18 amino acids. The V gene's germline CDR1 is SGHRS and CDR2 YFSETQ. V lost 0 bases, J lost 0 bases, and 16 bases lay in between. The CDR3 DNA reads TGCGCCAGCAGCTTGGCCCTAGGTCAGATAAGCTCCTACAATGAGCAGTTCTTC. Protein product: CASSLALGQISSYNEQFF.

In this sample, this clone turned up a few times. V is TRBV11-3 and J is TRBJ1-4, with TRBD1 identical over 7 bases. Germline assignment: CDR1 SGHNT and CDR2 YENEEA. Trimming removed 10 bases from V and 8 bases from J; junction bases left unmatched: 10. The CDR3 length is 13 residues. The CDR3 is CATPNRGREKLFF. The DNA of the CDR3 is TGTGCCACCCCTAACAGGGGCCGGGAAAAACTGTTTTTT.

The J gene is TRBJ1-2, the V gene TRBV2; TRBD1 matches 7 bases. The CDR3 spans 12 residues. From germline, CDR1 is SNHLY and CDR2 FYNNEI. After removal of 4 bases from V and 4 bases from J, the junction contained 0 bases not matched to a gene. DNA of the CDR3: TGTGCCAGCAGTGGGGACAGCTATGGCTACACCTTC. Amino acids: CASSGDSYGYTF.

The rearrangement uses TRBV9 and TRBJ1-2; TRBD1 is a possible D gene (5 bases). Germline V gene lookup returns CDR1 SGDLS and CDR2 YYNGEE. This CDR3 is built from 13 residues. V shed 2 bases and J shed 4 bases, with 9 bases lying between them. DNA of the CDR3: TGTGCCAGCAGCGTCGACAGACTCTATGGCTACACCTTC. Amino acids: CASSVDRLYGYTF.

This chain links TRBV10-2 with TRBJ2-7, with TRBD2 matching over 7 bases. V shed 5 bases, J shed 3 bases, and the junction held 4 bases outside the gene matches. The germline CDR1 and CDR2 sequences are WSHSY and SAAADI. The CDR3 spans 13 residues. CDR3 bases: TGCGCCAGCAGTACAAGCGGGGTCTACGAGCAGTACTTC. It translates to CASSTSGVYEQYF.

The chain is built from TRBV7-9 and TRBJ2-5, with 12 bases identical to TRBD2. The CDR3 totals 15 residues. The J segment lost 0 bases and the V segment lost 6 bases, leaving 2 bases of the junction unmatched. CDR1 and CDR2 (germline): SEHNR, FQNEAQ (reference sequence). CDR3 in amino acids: CASRPSGRDQETQYF. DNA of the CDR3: TGTGCCAGCAGGCCTAGCGGGAGGGACCAAGAGACCCAGTACTTC.

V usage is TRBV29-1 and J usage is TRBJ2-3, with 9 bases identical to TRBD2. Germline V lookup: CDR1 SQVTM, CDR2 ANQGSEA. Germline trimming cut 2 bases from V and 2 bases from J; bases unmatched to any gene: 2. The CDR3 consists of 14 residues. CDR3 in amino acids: CSVELAGPTDTQYF. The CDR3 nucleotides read TGCAGCGTTGAACTAGCGGGGCCCACAGATACGCAGTATTTT.